These 2 T cell receptor beta chains were all obtained from the same sample, sequenced in a study of blood T cell repertoires in COVID-19. Generated by immunoSEQ multiplex PCR, the TCRdb table keeps only in-frame clones and is missing some. The sample shows 250,000 or so clones, roughly four fifths of them seen only once. Sequenced material: PBMCs or T cells enriched from blood (not recorded which). The source is a woman in her 40s who had been exposed to COVID-19.

V gene TRBV11-1 combines with J gene TRBJ2-3, with 10 bases matching TRBD2. The ends lost 5 bases at V and 8 bases at J; junction bases unmatched: 10. The germline V gene has CDR1 SGHAT and CDR2 FQDESV (reference sequence). This CDR3 is built from 15 residues. As DNA, the CDR3 is TGTGCCAGCAGCGGGTCCGGGACTAGCGTCGGTACGCAGTATTTT. Residues: CASSGSGTSVGTQYF.

This sequence joins TRBV9 and TRBJ2-7; 7 bases map to TRBD1. The length of the CDR3 is 15 residues. Germline V gives CDR1 SGDLS, CDR2 YYNGEE. The J segment lost 3 bases and the V segment lost 0 bases, leaving 6 bases of the junction unmatched. CDR3 sequence reads: CASSVGPGQHYEQYF. The DNA of the CDR3 is TGTGCCAGCAGCGTAGGGCCGGGACAGCACTACGAGCAGTACTTC.